This T cell receptor beta chain was profiled in a study of metastatic and nonmetastatic thyroid tumors. Study overall: Malignant and benign thyroid patients had repertoires compared in peripheral blood and tumor or nodule tissue. Study results and caveats: It was reportedly found that TCR beta diversity was significantly higher in malignant thyroid tumors than in benign nodules, a difference seen in both blood and tumor samples.

Authors' methods: A papillary thyroid cancer distant-metastasis classifier was built from CDR3 differences across clinicopathological groups. TCRdb re-processed the PCR reads through MiXCR. The V and J calls and clone size are TCRdb's, not the authors'. This table has about 39,000 clones, approximately 17% appearing once. This clone was seen ten or more times. Its antigen is not identified. The entire patient cohort was treatment-naive prior to thyroid surgery. The sequenced sample consisted of tumor tissue. The TCR was taken from a female donor with papillary thyroid cancer or a benign thyroid nodule (not recorded which). Some clones in this sample may be carry-over from other donors' samples.

The CDR3 reads CASFNLMARGWTEAFF. The CDR3 coding sequence is TGTGCCAGCTTCAATCTAATGGCCAGGGGGTGGACTGAAGCTTTCTTT. The chain uses TRBV19 and TRBJ1-1; TRBD1 matches at 7 bases. Per germline, CDR1 LNHDA and CDR2 SQIVND (reference sequence). The junction had 18 bases not matched to a gene; V was cut back by 9 bases and J by 5 bases. CDR3 length equals 16 residues.